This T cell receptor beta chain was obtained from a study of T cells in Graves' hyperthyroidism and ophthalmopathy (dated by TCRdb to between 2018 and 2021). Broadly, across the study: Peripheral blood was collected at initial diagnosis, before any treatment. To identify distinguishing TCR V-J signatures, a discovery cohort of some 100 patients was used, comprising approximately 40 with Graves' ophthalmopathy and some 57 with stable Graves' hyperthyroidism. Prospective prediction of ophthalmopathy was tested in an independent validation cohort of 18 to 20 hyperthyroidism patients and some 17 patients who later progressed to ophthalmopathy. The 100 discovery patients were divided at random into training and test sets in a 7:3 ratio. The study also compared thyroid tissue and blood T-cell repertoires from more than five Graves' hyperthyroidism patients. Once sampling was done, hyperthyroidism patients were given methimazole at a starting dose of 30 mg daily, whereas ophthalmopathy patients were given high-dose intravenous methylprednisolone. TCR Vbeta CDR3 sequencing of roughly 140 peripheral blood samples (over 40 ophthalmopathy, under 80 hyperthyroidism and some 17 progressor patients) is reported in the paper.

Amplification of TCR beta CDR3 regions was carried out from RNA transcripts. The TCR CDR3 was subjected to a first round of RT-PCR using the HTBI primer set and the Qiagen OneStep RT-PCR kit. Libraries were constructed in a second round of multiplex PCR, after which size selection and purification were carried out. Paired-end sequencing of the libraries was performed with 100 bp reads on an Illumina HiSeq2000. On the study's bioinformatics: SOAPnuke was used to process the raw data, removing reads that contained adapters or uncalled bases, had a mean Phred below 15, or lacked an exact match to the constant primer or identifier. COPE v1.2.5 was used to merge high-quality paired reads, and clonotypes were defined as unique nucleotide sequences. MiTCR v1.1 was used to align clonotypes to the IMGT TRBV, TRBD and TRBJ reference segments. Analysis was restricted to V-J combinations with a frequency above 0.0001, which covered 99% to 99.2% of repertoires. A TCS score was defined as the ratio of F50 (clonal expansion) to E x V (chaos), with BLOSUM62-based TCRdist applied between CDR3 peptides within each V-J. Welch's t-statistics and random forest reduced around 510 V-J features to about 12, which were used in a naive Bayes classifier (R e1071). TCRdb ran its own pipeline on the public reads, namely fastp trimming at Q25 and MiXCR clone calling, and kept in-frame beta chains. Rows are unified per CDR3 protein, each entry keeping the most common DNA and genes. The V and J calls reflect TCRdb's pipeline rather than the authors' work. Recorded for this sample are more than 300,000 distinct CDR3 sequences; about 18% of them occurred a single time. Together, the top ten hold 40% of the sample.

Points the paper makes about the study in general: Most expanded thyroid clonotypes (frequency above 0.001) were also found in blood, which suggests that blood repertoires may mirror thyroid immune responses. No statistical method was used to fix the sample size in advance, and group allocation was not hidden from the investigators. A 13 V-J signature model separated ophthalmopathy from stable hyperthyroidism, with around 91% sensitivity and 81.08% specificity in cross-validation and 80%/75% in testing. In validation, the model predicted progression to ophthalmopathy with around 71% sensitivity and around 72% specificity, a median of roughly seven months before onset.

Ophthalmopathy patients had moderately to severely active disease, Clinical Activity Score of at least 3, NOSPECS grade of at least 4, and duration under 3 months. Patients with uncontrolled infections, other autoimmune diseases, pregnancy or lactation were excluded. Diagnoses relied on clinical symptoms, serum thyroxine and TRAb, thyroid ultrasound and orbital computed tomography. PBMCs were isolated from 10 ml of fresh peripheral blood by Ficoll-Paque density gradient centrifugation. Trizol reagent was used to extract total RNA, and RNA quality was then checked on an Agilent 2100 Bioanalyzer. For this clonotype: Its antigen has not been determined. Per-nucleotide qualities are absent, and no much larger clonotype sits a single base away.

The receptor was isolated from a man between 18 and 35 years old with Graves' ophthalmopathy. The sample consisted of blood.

The DNA sequence reads TGTGCCACCAGCAGAGGGGATGCTAGCGGGAACAATGAGCAGTTCTTC. Translated, it reads CATSRGDASGNNEQFF. This receptor chain uses TRBV15 and TRBJ2-1; the junction holds 9 bases that match TRBD2. The germline V and J ends show losses of 1 base and 5 bases respectively, and no gene match explains 6 bases of the junction. CDR1 and CDR2, per the germline V gene (reference sequence), are LNHNV and YYDKDF. The CDR3 runs 16 amino acids, cysteine and phenylalanine included. Only the CDR3 DNA is retained, 48 bases long and in frame from the first base.